This entry is about one TCR beta chain. No antigen is known for it. This sample was included in a study of cytomegalovirus exposure and HLA in healthy donors. Whole-study context: Some 85 million unique TCRs from HLA-typed donors were held in an early data release.

Study conclusions and caveats: An analysis done earlier found most TCR beta V segments productive about 90% or about 30% of the time.

This PCR relied on a set of 60 Vbeta primers and 13 Jbeta primers. The table came from immunoSEQ multiplex PCR; TCRdb's copy has only in-frame clones and leaves some out. Its listing shows approximately 30,000 clones. This TCR derives from a woman in her thirties or forties in good health and CMV-seropositive. The sequenced sample consisted of PBMCs.

The CDR3 reads CASSFLAGVSTDTQYF. The CDR3 coding sequence is TGTGCCAGCAGCTTTTTGGCGGGAGTGAGCACAGATACGCAGTATTTT. The V gene is TRBV7-3, the J gene TRBJ2-3, with 7 bases lining up with TRBD2. Germline lookup yields CDR1 SGHTA and CDR2 FQGTGA. With V trimmed by 3 bases and J by 0 bases, 6 bases remained unmatched. The CDR3 loop spans 16 amino acids.